This T cell receptor (beta chain) was documented in a study of cytomegalovirus exposure and HLA in healthy donors. General study points: Accurate prediction of most subjects' HLA-A and HLA-B alleles from TCR beta sequences was reported. Productive status was seen about 87% or about 30% of the time for most TCR beta V segments in an earlier analysis.

A few counts support this clone. Its antigen is still unknown. The ends were cut back, 7 bases at V and 5 bases at J, with 18 bases in the middle. CDR1 is MNHNS and CDR2 is SASEGT in the germline V gene. The CDR3 has 14 amino acids. PCR amplification relied on 60 Vbeta primers (plus 13 Jbeta primers). Produced via immunoSEQ multiplex PCR; TCRdb's table is partial and in-frame only. The table shows 150,000 or so clones, with about 80% occurring only once. The chain combines TRBV6-1 with TRBJ2-7; D may be TRBD2 (6 bases). Source material: PBMCs. This TCR was recovered from a man aged 35-49 years in good health and CMV-seropositive. The CDR3 spells CASTKGQGGDEQYF. Written as DNA, the CDR3 is TGTGCCAGCACGAAGGGGCAGGGAGGAGACGAGCAGTACTTC.